The 10 T cell receptor beta chains below were found in one sample sequenced in a study of blood T cell repertoires in COVID-19. Sequencing was performed with immunoSEQ multiplex PCR; in TCRdb, only in-frame clones are kept and a portion is missing. The sample consists of some 65,000 clones, 85% to 95% of them appearing once. Sequencing input: peripheral blood. These receptors originate from a man between 70 and 80 years old with active COVID-19.

The chain combines TRBV6-7 with TRBJ1-4; TRBD1 matches at 7 bases. TRBV6-7 is treated as an ORF (open reading frame) with a function not yet certain. The CDR3 loop spans 17 amino acids. Trimming removed 0 bases from V and 8 bases from J; junction bases left unmatched: 12. CDR3 nucleotide sequence: TGTGCCAGCAGTTACTCCCCTTTCCGGGACAGAACCGAAAAACTGTTTTTT. Amino acid sequence: CASSYSPFRDRTEKLFF.

This rearrangement joins TRBV9 to TRBJ1-2; 9 bases are shared with TRBD1. Germline CDR1 is SGDLS and CDR2 is YYNGEE. This CDR3 comprises 16 residues. With V trimmed by 2 bases and J by 7 bases, 12 bases remained unmatched. The CDR3 reads CASSVATGGALGGYTF. CDR3 DNA: TGTGCCAGCAGCGTCGCCACAGGGGGCGCATTGGGTGGCTACACCTTC.

V usage is TRBV5-1 and J usage is TRBJ2-5, with 14 bases matching TRBD2. CDR1 SGHRS and CDR2 YFSETQ come from the germline V gene. This CDR3 is built from 19 residues. V was pared by 2 bases and J by 2 bases, with 11 bases of the junction left unmatched. The DNA for the CDR3 is TGCGCCAGCAGCTTAGGAATATTAGGACTAGCGGGGGGTCAAGAGACCCAGTACTTC. Its protein product is CASSLGILGLAGGQETQYF.

A single count supports this clone. V and J are TRBV7-2 and TRBJ2-5; the D is unclear. Trimming took off 1 base at V and 2 bases at J, with 11 bases between the two ends. CDR3 length equals 15 residues. From germline, CDR1 is SGHTA and CDR2 FQGNSA. The CDR3 region has the DNA TGTGCCAGCAGCTTAGTTTCTGTCAGTCAAGAGACCCAGTACTTC. It encodes CASSLVSVSQETQYF.

This clone was seen just once. The chain couples TRBV10-1 to TRBJ1-1; D not certain. Germline CDR1 and CDR2: WNHNN and SYGVQD (reference sequence). The CDR3 is made up of 11 amino acids. The V end lost 8 bases, the J end lost 3 bases, and 7 bases lay between the germline ends. The CDR3 region has the DNA TGCGCCAGCGCAGATGACACTGAAGCTTTCTTT. This encodes CASADDTEAFF.

The J gene is TRBJ2-7, the V gene TRBV15; TRBD2 agrees at 8 bases. J was trimmed by 6 bases and V by 4 bases; bases with no gene match: 11. Germline lookup yields CDR1 LNHNV and CDR2 YYDKDF (reference sequence). The CDR3 contains 15 residues. The CDR3 protein is CATSTSRAGGSEQYF. CDR3 DNA: TGTGCCACCAGCACCTCCCGGGCGGGGGGCTCCGAGCAGTACTTC.

This clone was counted once. The rearrangement links TRBV3-1 (or the pseudogene TRBV3-2) to TRBJ2-6, with a possible D match to TRBD1 (5 bases). Germline CDR1 and CDR2: LGHDT and YNNKEL (reference sequence). Trimming stripped 1 base from V and 4 bases from J, with 11 bases between. The CDR3 has 16 amino acids. CDR3 in amino acids: CASSQVKGSGANVLTF. CDR3 in DNA: TGTGCCAGCAGCCAAGTTAAGGGGTCCGGGGCCAACGTCCTGACTTTC.

This clone was picked up a small number of times. The chain carries TRBV7-9 and TRBJ2-7; 9 bases are a match to TRBD1. The CDR3 length is 15 residues. V lost 4 bases, J lost 2 bases, and 6 bases stayed unmatched. Germline CDR1 is SEHNR and CDR2 is FQNEAQ (reference sequence). In nucleotides, the CDR3 is TGTGCCAGCAGCTCGTGGGGACAGGGCGCCTACGAGCAGTACTTC. It is translated as CASSSWGQGAYEQYF.

The chain links TRBV7-9 to TRBJ2-5, with 8 bases matching TRBD2. This CDR3 has 16 residues. V was clipped by 3 bases and J by 5 bases; unmatched bases: 11. In germline, CDR1 is SEHNR, CDR2 FQNEAQ (reference sequence). This CDR3 reads CASSLGVQRGSETQYF. CDR3 DNA sequence: TGTGCCAGCAGCTTGGGGGTTCAGCGGGGGAGCGAGACCCAGTACTTC.

V is TRBV10-3 and J is TRBJ2-3; 12 nucleotides line up with TRBD2. Germline V CDR1 and CDR2: ENHRY, SYGVKD. CDR3 length equals 17 residues. V lost 3 bases to trimming and J lost 2 bases; unmatched junction nucleotides: 6. CDR3 protein: CAISERLAGGTTDTQYF. Written as DNA, the CDR3 is TGTGCCATCAGTGAACGGCTAGCGGGGGGGACCACAGATACGCAGTATTTT.